This T cell receptor (beta chain) was documented in a study of long-term antiretroviral therapy in people with HIV. Broader study findings: Information on adherence to ART, viral resistance or therapy changes was unavailable. Older ART regimens were possibly in use when the blood was collected between about 2004 and 2018.

There are 16 residues in the CDR3. Germline lookup yields CDR1 SGHVS and CDR2 FQNEAQ. Trimming cost V 1 base and J 5 bases, with 14 bases left between them. Cryopreserved PBMC numbered roughly 0.85-10 million per sample before DNA extraction. Version v3.0 of the immunoSEQ assay was performed at survey level. 40,000-50,000 T-cell genomes per sample were the sequencing target. Only in-frame clones appear in the TCRdb table, and some are missing; sequencing was by immunoSEQ multiplex PCR. The sample contains 20,000 to 25,000 clones, 85% of which appear only once. The table lists this clone with a count of one. The antigen is unknown.

The material sequenced was unsorted PBMCs, taken around 4 years after starting antiretroviral therapy. The chain carries TRBV7-8 and TRBJ2-2; D might be TRBD1 (6 bases). The receptor comes from a man aged 18 to 35 with HIV. CDR3 DNA: TGTGCCAGCAGCTTAGTTTCAGGGGCGCAAACCGGGGAGCTGTTTTTT. Translating it yields CASSLVSGAQTGELFF.